The clone carrying this T cell receptor beta chain was counted between two and nine times. The data were taken from a study of T-cell reconstitution after alpha-beta-depleted transplantation in children. Germline V gene sequence: CDR1 MDHEN, CDR2 SYDVKM. V was pared by 3 bases and J by 4 bases, with 7 bases of the junction left unmatched. The CDR3 runs to 15 residues. Library preparation (for TCRbeta) was performed with unique molecular identifiers. A single record per CDR3 protein comes from TCRdb applying MiXCR to the PCR reads. The data hold about 870,000 distinct CDR3 sequences, with around 15% observed a single time.

This clonotype was obtained from a male patient between 10 and 17 years old who had a stem cell transplant for acute lymphoblastic leukemia, so the T cells may come from the graft donor. The input for sequencing was PBMCs, mostly from graft donor cells, taken 360 days after TCRalphabeta/CD19-depleted stem cell transplant. The V call is TRBV28, the J call TRBJ1-2, with 8 bases identical to TRBD1. The CDR3: CASSFRGRPSYGYTF. The CDR3 DNA reads as TGTGCCAGCAGTTTCAGGGGGCGCCCCAGCTATGGCTACACCTTC.